This T cell receptor (beta chain) was captured by sequencing in a study of shared clonotypes between healthy human individuals (dated by TCRdb to 2019 to 2021). For the study in its entirety: The cohort comprised a couple of women and a few men aged 18 to 49 years. Libraries were prepared and TCR repertoires were sequenced by different laboratories using diverse techniques, in order to increase sequencing depth and limit assay-specific biases. Per donor, three plates each were used for CD4 naive and CD4 memory, two for CD8 naive, and one for CD8 memory. Leukapheresis yielded between about 0.85 and 9 billion PBMCs per donor. To estimate repertoire size and how much clonotypes are shared between individuals, the study performed deep sequencing of blood TCR repertoires from a few healthy adults.

Reading from cysteine to phenylalanine, the CDR3 counts 13 amino acids. The sequence is cut down to CDR3 DNA, 39 bases in frame from base 1. The CDR1 and CDR2 encoded by the germline V gene are SGHTA and FQGNSA. V lost 9 bases and J lost 3 bases; the stretch between them is 14 bases long. General study outcomes and caveats: Because the study included a small number of donors, the genetic and exposure-history diversity represented was limited. When a handful of donors were compared, the shared fraction of clonotypes was about 5% for naive CD4, about 4% for naive CD8, about 2.4% for memory CD4, and roughly 0.4% for memory CD8. Incomplete sequencing was indicated by rarefaction of sorted-subset datasets, despite the large sequencing depth. Sampling was restricted to blood, and TCR repertoires in tissue are likely to differ from TCR repertoires in blood. Pairwise subsampling indicated that sequencing depth was expected to affect the degree of clonotype sharing among donors. Clonotypes shared by all four sorted-subset donors showed higher generation probabilities than non-shared clonotypes. Naive subsets generally had larger estimated clonotype richness than memory subsets.

The donors were healthy, HIV-negative adults with no recently reported acute infections or vaccinations. Only Caucasian adults living in Nashville, Tennessee, USA were represented among the donors. CD8 memory samples consisted of magnetically selected CD45RO+ cells combined with CCR7-negative CD45RA+ effector memory (TemRA) cells. Blood was collected by leukapheresis, and PBMCs were isolated by Ficoll-Histopaque density gradient centrifugation and then cryopreserved in liquid nitrogen vapor phase. Analytical flow cytometry was used to check the purity and quantity of every magnetically sorted T cell population. From each sorted fraction, genomic DNA was isolated and quantified by UV absorbance on a Nanodrop 2000c. Using the deep immunoSEQ assay, TCR CDR3 regions were amplified from genomic DNA by multiplex PCR. Extracted genomic DNA from each cell subset was distributed evenly across all wells of several immunoSEQ 96-well plates, and each plate was treated as a replicate. For sorted subsets, each replicate PCR was loaded with around 200 ng genomic DNA, equivalent to approximately 33,000 T cell genomes. The purified libraries were quantified using a Qubit 3.0 fluorometer, sized with a Bioanalyzer 2100, and then quantified again using the KAPA Library Quantification kit. Each immunoSEQ 96-well plate was sequenced on its own single-read 150-cycle Illumina NextSeq 550 flow cell. The source study handled its data this way. Because only junctional sequences without quality scores were contained in the immunoSEQ output, filtering matching that applied to full-length reads could not be performed. To assign V/J genes and CDR3, sequences were annotated using PyIR, a Python wrapper for IgBLAST v1.9, with IMGT germline references. Any read was removed if the V/J assignment was weak (E-value above 1e-6), the CDR3 was missing, or the read contained stop codons, out-of-frame junctions, or ambiguous translated residues. V3J clonotypes were defined as sequences sharing an identical inferred V gene, J gene, and CDR3 amino acid sequence. The percentage overlap between two repertoires was calculated by dividing the number of shared unique clonotypes by the size of the smaller repertoire. RTK rarefaction, the Chao1 estimator, and Recon v2.1 estimates of unobserved clonotypes were used to assess repertoire richness. Generation probabilities for all TCRbeta clonotypes obtained by the gDNA method from a handful of donors were computed using OLGA. Here the immuneACCESS table is served through TCRdb, limited to in-frame sequences with V and J called. Missing clones are a known gap in these copies; in checked studies unresolved V genes cover under half, and the rest lacks a known reason. V and J calls plus clone size are reproduced from that table; the DNA served to infer D and trimming. Within this sample are roughly 700,000 clones, with 90% of them counted one time only. The ten largest make up 30% to 40% of the sample.

A remark on this clone: Its antigen is still unknown. No much larger clonotype is one base removed from it; base qualities were not supplied.

The receptor comes from a man aged 18 to 30 in good health. Some clones in this sample may be carry-over from other donors' samples. The sequenced sample consisted of memory CD8+ T cells from PBMCs. The cell subset or site label corresponds to: CD45RO+ cells pooled with CCR7-negative TemRA cells. The chain links TRBV7-2 with TRBJ2-5; no D gene call is confident. The nucleotide sequence reads TGTGCCAGGGCGTGGGAAAAGGAAGAGACCCAGTACTTC. Translated, this gives CARAWEKEETQYF.